The clone carrying this T cell receptor (beta chain) was seen a few times. This sample was taken from a study of metastatic and nonmetastatic thyroid tumors. Whole-study context: Both malignant and benign thyroid patients supplied peripheral blood and tumor or nodule tissue samples, across which the repertoires of these patients were then compared.

Original data processing: Using the CDR3 differences seen across clinicopathological groups, the authors built a distant-metastasis classifier for papillary thyroid cancer, which was meant to discriminate distant-metastatic patients. TCRdb reprocessed the PCR reads via MiXCR. TCRdb, rather than the study authors, made the V and J calls. The data contain 16,000 or so clones, roughly 24% of them singletons. With 1 base removed from V and 9 bases from J, the gap between germline ends came to 11 bases. Per the germline V gene, CDR1 is SGHRS and CDR2 is YFSETQ. There are 13 residues in the CDR3. No treatment had been given to any patient before thyroid surgery.

The sequence was obtained from a female donor with papillary thyroid cancer or a benign thyroid nodule (not recorded which). Some clones in this sample may be carry-over from other donors' samples. Material: adjacent normal tissue. The V and J genes are TRBV5-1 and TRBJ2-1, with D maybe TRBD2 (5 bases). Written as DNA, the CDR3 is TGCGCCAGCAGCTTGCGCCCCGAGGGTGAGCAGTTCTTC. Protein: CASSLRPEGEQFF.